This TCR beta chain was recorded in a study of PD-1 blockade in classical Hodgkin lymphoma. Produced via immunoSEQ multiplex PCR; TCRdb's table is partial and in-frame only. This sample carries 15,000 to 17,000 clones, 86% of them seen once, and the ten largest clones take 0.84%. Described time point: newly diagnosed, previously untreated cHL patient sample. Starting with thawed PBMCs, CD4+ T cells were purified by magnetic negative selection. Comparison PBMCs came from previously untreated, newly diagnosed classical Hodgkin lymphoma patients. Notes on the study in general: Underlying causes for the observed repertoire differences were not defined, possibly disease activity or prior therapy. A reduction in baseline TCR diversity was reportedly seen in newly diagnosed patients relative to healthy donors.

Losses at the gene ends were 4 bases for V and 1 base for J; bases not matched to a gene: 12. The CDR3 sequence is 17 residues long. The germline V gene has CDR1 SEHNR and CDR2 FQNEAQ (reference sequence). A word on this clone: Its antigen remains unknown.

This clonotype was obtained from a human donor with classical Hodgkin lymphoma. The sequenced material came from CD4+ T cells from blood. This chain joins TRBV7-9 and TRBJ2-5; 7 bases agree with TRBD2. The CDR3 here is CASSSWGGAWSQETQYF. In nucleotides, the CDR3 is TGTGCCAGCAGCTCATGGGGGGGTGCGTGGAGCCAAGAGACCCAGTACTTC.